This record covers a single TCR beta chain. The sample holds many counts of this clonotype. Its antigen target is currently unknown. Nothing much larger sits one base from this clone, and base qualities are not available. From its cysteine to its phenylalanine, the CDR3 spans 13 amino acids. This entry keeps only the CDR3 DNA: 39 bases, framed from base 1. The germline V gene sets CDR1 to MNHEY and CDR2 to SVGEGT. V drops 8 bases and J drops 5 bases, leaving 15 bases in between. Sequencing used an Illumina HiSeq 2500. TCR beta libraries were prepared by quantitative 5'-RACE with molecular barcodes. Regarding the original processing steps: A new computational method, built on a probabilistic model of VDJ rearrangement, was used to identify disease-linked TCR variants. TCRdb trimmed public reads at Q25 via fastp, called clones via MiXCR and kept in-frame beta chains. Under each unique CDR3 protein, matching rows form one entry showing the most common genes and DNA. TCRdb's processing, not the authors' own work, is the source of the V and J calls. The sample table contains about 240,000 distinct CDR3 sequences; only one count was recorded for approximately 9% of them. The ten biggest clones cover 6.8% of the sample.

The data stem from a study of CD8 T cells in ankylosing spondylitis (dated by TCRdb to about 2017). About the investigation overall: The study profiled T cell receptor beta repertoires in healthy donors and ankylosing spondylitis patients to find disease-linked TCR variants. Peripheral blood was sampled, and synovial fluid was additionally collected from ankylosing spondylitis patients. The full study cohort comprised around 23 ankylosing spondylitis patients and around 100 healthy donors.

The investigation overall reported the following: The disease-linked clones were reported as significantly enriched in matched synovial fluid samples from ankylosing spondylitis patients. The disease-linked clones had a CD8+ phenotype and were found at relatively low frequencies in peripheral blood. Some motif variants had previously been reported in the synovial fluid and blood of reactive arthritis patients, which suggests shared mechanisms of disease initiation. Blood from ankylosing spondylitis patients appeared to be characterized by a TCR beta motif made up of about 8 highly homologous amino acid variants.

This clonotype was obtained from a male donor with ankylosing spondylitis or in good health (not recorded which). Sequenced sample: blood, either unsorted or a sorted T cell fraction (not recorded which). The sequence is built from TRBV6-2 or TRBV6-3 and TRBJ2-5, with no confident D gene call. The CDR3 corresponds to CASLPQRKETQYF. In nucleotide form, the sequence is TGTGCCAGCCTCCCCCAGCGTAAGGAGACCCAGTACTTC.